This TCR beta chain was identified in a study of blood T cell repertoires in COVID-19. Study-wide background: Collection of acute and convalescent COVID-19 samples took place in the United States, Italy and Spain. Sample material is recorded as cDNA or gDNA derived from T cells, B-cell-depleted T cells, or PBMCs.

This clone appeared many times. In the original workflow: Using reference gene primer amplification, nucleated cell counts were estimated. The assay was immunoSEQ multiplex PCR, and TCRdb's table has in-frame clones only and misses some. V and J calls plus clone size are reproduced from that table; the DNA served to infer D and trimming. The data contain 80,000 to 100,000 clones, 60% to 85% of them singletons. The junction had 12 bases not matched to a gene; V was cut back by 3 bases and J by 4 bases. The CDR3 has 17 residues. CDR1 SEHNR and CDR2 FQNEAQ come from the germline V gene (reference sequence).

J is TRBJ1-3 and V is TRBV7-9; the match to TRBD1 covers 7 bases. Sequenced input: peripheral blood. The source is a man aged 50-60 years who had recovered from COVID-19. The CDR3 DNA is TGTGCCAGCAGCTTGCTATCCGTCGCAGGGGGGGGAAACACCATATATTTT. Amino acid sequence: CASSLLSVAGGGNTIYF.